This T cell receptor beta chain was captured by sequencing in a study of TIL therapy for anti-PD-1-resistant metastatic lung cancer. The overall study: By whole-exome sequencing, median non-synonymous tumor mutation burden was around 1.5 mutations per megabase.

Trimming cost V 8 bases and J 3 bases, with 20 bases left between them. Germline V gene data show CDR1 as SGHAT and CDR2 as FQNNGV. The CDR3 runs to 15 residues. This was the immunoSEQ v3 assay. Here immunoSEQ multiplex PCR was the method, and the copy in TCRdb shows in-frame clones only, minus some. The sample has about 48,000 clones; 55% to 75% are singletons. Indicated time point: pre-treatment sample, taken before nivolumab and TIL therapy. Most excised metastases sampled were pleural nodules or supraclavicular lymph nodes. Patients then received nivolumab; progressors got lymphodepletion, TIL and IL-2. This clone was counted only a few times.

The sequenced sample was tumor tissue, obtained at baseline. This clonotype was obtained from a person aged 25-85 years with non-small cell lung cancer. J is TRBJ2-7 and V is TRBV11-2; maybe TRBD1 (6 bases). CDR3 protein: CASLLDVQGRYEQYF. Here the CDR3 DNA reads TGTGCCAGCTTATTGGACGTCCAGGGGCGCTACGAGCAGTACTTC.